The rows below give T cell receptor beta chains drawn from one sample of a study of blood T cell repertoires in COVID-19. The table came from immunoSEQ multiplex PCR; TCRdb's copy has only in-frame clones and leaves some out. Of some 300,000 clones listed, roughly nine tenths are singletons. Sequencing used peripheral blood. These receptor sequences come from a woman between 25 and 40 years old with COVID-19, enrolled during active disease. Each CDR3 is given with its conserved first and last residue.

CDR3 length	V gene	J gene	CDR3 protein
16	TRBV29-1	TRBJ2-1	CSVLTNPGQGLGEQFF
15	TRBV19	TRBJ1-2	CASSSLGTGFFGYTF
13	TRBV15	TRBJ2-5	CATSSDRQETQYF
16	TRBV7-2	TRBJ2-3	CASSLEGRGGRDTQYF
14	TRBV19	TRBJ1-1	CASTHSWGDTEAFF
13	TRBV2	TRBJ1-1	CASSAGRKTEAFF
12	TRBV7-9	TRBJ1-1	CASSSPTPEAFF
17	TRBV7-2	TRBJ1-1	CASSSRQGASKNTEAFF
14	TRBV5-1	TRBJ1-2	CASSSPDSNYGYTF
12	TRBV30	TRBJ1-1	CALQGLRTEAFF
14	TRBV5-1	TRBJ2-7	CASSFQGPRDEQYF
16	TRBV7-2	TRBJ2-2	CASSATGGGRGGELFF
16	TRBV4-1	TRBJ2-3	CASSQGLTGVRDTQYF
13	TRBV7-3	TRBJ1-1	CASGTGLNTEAFF
16	TRBV27	TRBJ1-6	CASSLSSTGRNSPLHF
15	TRBV2	TRBJ2-4	CASTSQSGGPNIQYF
16	TRBV11-3	TRBJ2-1	CASSATGQGAFDEQFF
16	TRBV25-1	TRBJ1-2	CATIIATPDRDYGYTF
12	TRBV7-9	TRBJ1-1	CASSYHYTEAFF
16	TRBV9	TRBJ2-1	CASSVLAGGPFNEQFF
15	TRBV3-1/TRBV3-2	TRBJ1-5	CASSRSEGGGRPQHF
11	TRBV29-1	TRBJ1-4	CSVADRGKEVF
15	TRBV4-3	TRBJ1-4	CASSQDHRGNEKLFF
11	TRBV29-1	TRBJ1-2	CSVSQRYGYTF
13	TRBV7-2	TRBJ2-5	CASSSPPEETQYF
15	TRBV4-1	TRBJ1-6	CASSHRQDYNSPLHF
15	TRBV5-1	TRBJ2-2	CASSPGQGFTGELFF
15	TRBV7-2	TRBJ1-1	CASSLAAGGITEAFF
16	TRBV5-8	TRBJ1-4	CASSLQGFTTNEKLFF
16	TRBV4-3	TRBJ1-2	CASSQDLGQEKGGYTF
16	TRBV4-2	TRBJ1-1	CASNRGQGRMNTEAFF
17	TRBV6-2/TRBV6-3	TRBJ2-1	CASSYIISGGAGNEQFF
15	TRBV7-8	TRBJ1-6	CASSLWGGHNSPLHF
12	TRBV5-1	TRBJ1-2	CASSVDRRGYTF
15	TRBV7-2	TRBJ2-1	CASSPQGRLYNEQFF
16	TRBV11-3	TRBJ1-3	CASSVPAGGHGNTIYF
14	TRBV3-1/TRBV3-2	TRBJ1-1	CASSPAGARTEAFF
15	TRBV4-1	TRBJ2-5	CASSQAPLAEETQYF
14	TRBV7-9	TRBJ1-6	CASSPTGVGPPLHF
16	TRBV15	TRBJ1-1	CATSRAGVRAATEAFF
21	TRBV21-1	TRBJ2-1	CASSKVRKVGGAESSYNEQFF
16	TRBV5-1	TRBJ2-5	CASSFGNRGLQETQYF
14	TRBV3-1/TRBV3-2	TRBJ2-5	CASSQRGSQETQYF
14	TRBV2	TRBJ1-1	CASGAYNGGDKAFF
13	TRBV19	TRBJ2-7	CASSIGQGYEQYF
15	TRBV6-6	TRBJ1-6	CASRGATPGNSPLHF
13	TRBV24-1	TRBJ1-2	CATSDPGDYGYTF
14	TRBV5-6	TRBJ1-2	CASSRGTGNYGYTF
12	TRBV6-5	TRBJ1-6	CASWGGGSPLHF
15	TRBV5-4	TRBJ2-2	CASSLSQRGAGELFF
16	TRBV9	TRBJ2-3	CASSLRLAGARDTQYF
16	TRBV19	TRBJ2-1	CASSSPGTSGDYEQFF
15	TRBV5-1	TRBJ2-1	CASSLVASGYNEQFF
16	TRBV6-2/TRBV6-3	TRBJ1-5	CASSYRDSFEDQPQHF
15	TRBV11-2	TRBJ2-5	CASSGPGLQSETQYF